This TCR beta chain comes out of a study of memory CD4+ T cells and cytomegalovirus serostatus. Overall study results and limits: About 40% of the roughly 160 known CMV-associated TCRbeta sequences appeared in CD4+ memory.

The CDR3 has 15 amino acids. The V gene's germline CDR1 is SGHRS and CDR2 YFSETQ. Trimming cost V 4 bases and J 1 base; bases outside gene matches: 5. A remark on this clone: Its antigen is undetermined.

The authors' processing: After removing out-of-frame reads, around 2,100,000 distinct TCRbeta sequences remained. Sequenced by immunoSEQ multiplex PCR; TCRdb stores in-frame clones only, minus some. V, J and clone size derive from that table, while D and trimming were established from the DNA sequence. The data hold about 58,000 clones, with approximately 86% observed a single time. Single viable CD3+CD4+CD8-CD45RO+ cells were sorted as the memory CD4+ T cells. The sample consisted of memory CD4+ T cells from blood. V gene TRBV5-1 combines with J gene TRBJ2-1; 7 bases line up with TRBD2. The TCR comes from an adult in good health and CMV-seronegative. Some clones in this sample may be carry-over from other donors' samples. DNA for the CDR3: TGCGCCAGCAGCCCTGGACTAGGTTCCTACAATGAGCAGTTCTTC. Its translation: CASSPGLGSYNEQFF.